The following is a T cell receptor beta chain sequence with its context. Method: immunoSEQ multiplex PCR; TCRdb's copy keeps in-frame clones and lacks some. This sample contains fewer than 250,000 clones. The source of the sample is a study of control samples from healthy donors and cancer patients. The sequencing sample was made of blood. This clonotype was sampled from a woman aged 25-40 years in good health.

The CDR3 region has the DNA TGTGCCAGCAGCTTAGCGACAGGTTCTTATGGCTACACCTTC. Protein sequence: CASSLATGSYGYTF. V and J are TRBV7-8 and TRBJ1-2, with D perhaps TRBD1 (6 bases). V lost 0 bases and J 5 bases, leaving 10 bases between the germline ends. Germline V CDR1 and CDR2: SGHVS, FQNEAQ. This CDR3 is built from 14 residues.